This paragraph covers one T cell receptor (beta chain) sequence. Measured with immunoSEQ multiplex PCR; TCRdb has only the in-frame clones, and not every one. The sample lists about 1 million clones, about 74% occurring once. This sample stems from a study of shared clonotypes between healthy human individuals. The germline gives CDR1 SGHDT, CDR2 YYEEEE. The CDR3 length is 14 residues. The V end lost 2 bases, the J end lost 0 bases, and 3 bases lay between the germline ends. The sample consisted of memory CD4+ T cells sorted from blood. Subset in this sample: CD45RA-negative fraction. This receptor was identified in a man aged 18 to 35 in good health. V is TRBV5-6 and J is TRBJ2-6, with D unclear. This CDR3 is CASSFSSGANVLTF. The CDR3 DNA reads TGTGCCAGCAGCTTTAGCTCTGGGGCCAACGTCCTGACTTTC.